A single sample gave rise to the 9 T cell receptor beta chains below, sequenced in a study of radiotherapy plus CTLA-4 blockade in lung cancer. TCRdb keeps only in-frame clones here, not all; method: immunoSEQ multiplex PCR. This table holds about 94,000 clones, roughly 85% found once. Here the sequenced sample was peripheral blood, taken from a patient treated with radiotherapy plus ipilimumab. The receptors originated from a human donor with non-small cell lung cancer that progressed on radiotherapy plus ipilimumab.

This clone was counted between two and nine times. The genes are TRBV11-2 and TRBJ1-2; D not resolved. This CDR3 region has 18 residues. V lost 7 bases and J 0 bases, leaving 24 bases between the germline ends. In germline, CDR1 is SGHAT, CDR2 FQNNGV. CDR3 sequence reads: CASTPSGLGGEANYGYTF. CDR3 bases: TGTGCCAGCACCCCAAGTGGGTTGGGCGGGGAAGCTAACTATGGCTACACCTTC.

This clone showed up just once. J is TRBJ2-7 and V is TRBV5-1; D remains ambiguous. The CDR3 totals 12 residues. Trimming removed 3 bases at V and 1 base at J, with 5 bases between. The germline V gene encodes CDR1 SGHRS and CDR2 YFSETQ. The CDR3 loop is CASSSSSYEQYF. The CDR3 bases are TGCGCCAGCAGCTCCAGTTCCTACGAGCAGTACTTC.

Here the CDR3 reads CASGGESTGGPTYEQYF. In nucleotides, the CDR3 is TGTGCTAGTGGTGGAGAATCGACAGGGGGACCTACCTACGAGCAGTACTTC. The gene calls are TRBV12-5 and TRBJ2-7, with 9 positions matching TRBD1. V lost 5 bases to trimming and J lost 2 bases; unmatched junction nucleotides: 13. In germline, CDR1 is LGHNT, CDR2 FRNRAP. This CDR3 comprises 17 residues. The variable domain in full, completed from reference TRBV12-5 and TRBJ2-7, reads DARVTQTPRHKVTEMGQEVTMRCQPILGHNTVFWYRQTMMQGLELLAYFRNRAPLDDSGMPKDRFSAEMPDATLATLKIQPSEPRDSAVYFCASGGESTGGPTYEQYFGPGTRLTVT.

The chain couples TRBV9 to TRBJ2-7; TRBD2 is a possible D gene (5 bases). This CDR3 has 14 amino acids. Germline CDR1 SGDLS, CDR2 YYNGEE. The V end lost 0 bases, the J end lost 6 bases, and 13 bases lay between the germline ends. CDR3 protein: CASSVEDGGPEQYF. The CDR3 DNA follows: TGTGCCAGCAGCGTAGAGGATGGAGGTCCCGAGCAGTACTTC.

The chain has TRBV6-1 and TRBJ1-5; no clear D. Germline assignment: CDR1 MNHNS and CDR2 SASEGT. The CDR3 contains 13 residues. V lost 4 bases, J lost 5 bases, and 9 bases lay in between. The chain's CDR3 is CASSGHTDQPQHF. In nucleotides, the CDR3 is TGTGCCAGCAGTGGTCACACCGATCAGCCCCAGCATTTT.

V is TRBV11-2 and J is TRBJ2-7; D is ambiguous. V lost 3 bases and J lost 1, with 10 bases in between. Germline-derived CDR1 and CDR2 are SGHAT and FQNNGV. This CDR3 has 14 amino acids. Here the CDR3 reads CASSLDWGSYEQYF. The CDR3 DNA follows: TGTGCCAGCAGCTTGGATTGGGGATCCTACGAGCAGTACTTC.

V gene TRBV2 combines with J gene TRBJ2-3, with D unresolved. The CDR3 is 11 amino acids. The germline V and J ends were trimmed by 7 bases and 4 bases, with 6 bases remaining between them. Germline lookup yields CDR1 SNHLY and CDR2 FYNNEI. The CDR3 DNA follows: TGTGCCAGCAAGTTCCCAGATACGCAGTATTTT. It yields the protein CASKFPDTQYF.

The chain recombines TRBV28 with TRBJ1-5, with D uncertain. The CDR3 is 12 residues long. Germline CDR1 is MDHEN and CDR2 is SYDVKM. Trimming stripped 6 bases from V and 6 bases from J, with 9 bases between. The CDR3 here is CASSRLSQPQHF. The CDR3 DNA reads TGTGCCAGCAGCAGGTTAAGTCAGCCCCAGCATTTT.

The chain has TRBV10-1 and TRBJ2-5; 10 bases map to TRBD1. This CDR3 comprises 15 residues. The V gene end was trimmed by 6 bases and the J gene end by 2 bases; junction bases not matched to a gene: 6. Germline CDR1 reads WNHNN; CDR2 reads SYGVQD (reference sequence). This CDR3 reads CASSYGTGAQETQYF. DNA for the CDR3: TGCGCCAGCAGCTATGGGACAGGGGCTCAAGAGACCCAGTACTTC.